This TCR beta chain is from a study of CD8+ T cells in alopecia areata (dated by TCRdb to between 2018 and 2020). Concerning the study at large: The treated patients took part in an open-label pilot trial in which moderate-to-severe alopecia areata was treated with oral tofacitinib at 5 to 10 mg twice daily. The RNA source kit depended on sample type: the PAXgene miRNA kit for fixed scalp, the miRNeasy kit for PBMCs, and the RNeasy kit for mouse skin. Tofacitinib-treated patients had biopsies at baseline and at 4 and 24 weeks of treatment, with a later scalp biopsy in several patients. Scalp tissue and sorted CD4+ and CD8+ peripheral blood T cells from patchy and totalis/universalis alopecia areata patients and from healthy controls were covered by human TCRbeta sequencing. Scalp clonality was compared across normal scalp (n=4), patchy alopecia areata scalp (n=8), and alopecia totalis/universalis scalp (n=8). TCRbeta CDR3 regions were amplified by immunoSEQ multiplex PCR using 35 Vbeta forward and 13 Jbeta reverse primers. Tofacitinib was given for 6 to 18 months, followed by 6 months of follow-up off drug to assess delayed response and recurrence. To study T cell clonal expansion in alopecia areata, the researchers applied high-throughput TCRbeta sequencing to both the C3H/HeJ mouse model and human patients. The study at large found these results: Higher clonality and more expanded CD8+ clones were observed in lesional scalp than in normal scalp, particularly in alopecia totalis/universalis, a finding suggestive of antigenic drive. Unlike mouse skin, which is dominated by gammadelta T cells, normal human skin has resident alphabeta T cells that are also sequenced, and this complicates analysis of the scalp TCR repertoire. Shared TCR sequences between patients were less evident than in mice, which may be partly attributable to HLA diversity in the patient population.

Worth noting for this clone: Its antigen is currently not known. The input lacks base qualities; no much larger clone sits a single base away.

From alopecia areata patients, peripheral blood was collected along with lesional scalp punch biopsies. Human scalp biopsies were fixed immediately in PAXgene tissue containers. V is cut by 4 bases and J by 1 base, and the space between the germline ends is 16 bases. Including cysteine and phenylalanine, the CDR3 has 16 amino acids. Only the CDR3 region is kept as DNA, spanning 48 bases read in frame from base 1. Reading the germline V gene gives CDR1 SGHRS and CDR2 YFSETQ. The library was prepared using the immunoSEQ multiplex PCR assay. To provide template for TCR sequencing, every sample had RNA extracted and reverse transcribed into cDNA. SuperScript III was used for first-strand cDNA synthesis, primed with a 2:1 mix of oligo-dT and random hexamers. A synthetic immune receptor repertoire was used to gauge amplification bias, and whatever bias remained was removed computationally. The study's processing was this. Raw reads were preprocessed to remove errors, and CDR3 was defined according to IMGT conventions as the region from the conserved cysteine to phenylalanine. Clonality was calculated as 1 minus Shannon entropy normalized by log2 of the number of productive unique TCRs. Whether each scalp clone was CD4 or CD8 was inferred by checking scalp TCRbeta sequences against the CD4 and CD8 repertoires from sorted blood. The clones in this table, taken by TCRdb from immuneACCESS, are in-frame only. Not every clone is retained; where verified, under half of the shortfall comes from an unresolved V gene, and the cause of the rest is unknown. V and J calls and clone size follow that table, whereas D and trimming were derived from the DNA. Counted in this sample were about 8,900 clones; approximately 61% of them appeared once. The ten most abundant clones make up around 15% of the sample.

The receptor was derived from a human donor with alopecia areata. The sequence is built from TRBV5-1 and TRBJ2-3; the D region possibly corresponds to TRBD1 (6 bases align). Sequencing input: skin. The nucleotide sequence is TGCGCCAGCAGCCGCTTATCTACAGGGCGCACAGATACGCAGTATTTT. Translated, this gives CASSRLSTGRTDTQYF.